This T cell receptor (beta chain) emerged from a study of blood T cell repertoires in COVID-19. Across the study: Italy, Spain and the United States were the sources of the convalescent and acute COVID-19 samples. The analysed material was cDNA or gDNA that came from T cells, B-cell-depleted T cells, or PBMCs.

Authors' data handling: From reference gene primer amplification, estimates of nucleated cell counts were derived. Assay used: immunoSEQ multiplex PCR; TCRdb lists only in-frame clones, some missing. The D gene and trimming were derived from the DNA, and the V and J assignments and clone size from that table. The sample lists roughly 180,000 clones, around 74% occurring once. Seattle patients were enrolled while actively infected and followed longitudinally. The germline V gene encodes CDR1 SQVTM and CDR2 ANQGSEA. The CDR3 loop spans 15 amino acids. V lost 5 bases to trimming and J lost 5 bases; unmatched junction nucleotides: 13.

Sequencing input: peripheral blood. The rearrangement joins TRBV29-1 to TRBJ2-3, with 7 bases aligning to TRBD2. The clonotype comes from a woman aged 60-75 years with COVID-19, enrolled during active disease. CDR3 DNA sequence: TGCAGCGTTCTCCCCTATGCGGGAGTTGGAGATACGCAGTATTTT. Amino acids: CSVLPYAGVGDTQYF.